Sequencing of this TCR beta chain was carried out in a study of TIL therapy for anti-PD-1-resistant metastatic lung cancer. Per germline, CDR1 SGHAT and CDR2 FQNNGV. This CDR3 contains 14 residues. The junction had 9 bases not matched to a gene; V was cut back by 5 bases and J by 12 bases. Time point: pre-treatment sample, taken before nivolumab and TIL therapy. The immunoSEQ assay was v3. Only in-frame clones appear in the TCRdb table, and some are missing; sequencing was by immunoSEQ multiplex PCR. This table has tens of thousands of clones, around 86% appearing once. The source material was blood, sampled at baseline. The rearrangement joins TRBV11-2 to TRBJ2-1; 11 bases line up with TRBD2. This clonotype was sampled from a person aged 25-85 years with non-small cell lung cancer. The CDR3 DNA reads TGTGCCAGCAGCGCACAACTAGCGGGGGTTCGGCAGTTCTTC. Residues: CASSAQLAGVRQFF.